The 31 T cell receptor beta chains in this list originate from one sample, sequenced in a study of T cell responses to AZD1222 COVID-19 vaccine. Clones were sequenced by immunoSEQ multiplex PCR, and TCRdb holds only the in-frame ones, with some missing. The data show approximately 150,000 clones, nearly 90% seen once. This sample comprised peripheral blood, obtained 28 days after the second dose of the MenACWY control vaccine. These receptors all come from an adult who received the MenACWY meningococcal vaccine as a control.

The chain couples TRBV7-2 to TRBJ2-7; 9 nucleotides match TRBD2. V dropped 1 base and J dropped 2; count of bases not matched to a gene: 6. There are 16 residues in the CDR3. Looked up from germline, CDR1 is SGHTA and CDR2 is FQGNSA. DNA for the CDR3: TGTGCCAGCAGCTTAGTCTCTAGCGGGATGGCCTACGAGCAGTACTTC. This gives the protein CASSLVSSGMAYEQYF.

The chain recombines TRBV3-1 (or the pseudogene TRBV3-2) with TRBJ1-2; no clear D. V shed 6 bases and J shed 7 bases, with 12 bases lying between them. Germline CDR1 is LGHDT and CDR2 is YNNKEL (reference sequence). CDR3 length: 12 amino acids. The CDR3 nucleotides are TGTGCCAGCAGGCGAGCAGGTTTTGGCTACACCTTC. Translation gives CASRRAGFGYTF.

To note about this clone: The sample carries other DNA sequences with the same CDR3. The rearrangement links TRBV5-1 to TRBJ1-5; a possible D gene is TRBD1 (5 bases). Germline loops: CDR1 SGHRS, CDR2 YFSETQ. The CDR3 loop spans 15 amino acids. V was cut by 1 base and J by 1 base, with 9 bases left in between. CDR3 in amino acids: CASSLYGDSNQPQHF. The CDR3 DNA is TGCGCCAGCAGCTTGTACGGGGACAGCAATCAGCCCCAGCATTTT.

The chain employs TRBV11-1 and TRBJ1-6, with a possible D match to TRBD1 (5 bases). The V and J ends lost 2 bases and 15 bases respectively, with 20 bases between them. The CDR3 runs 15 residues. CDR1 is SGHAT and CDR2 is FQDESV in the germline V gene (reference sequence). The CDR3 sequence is CASSLWGGADGDLHF. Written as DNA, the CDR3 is TGTGCCAGCAGCTTATGGGGAGGGGCGGACGGAGACCTCCACTTT.

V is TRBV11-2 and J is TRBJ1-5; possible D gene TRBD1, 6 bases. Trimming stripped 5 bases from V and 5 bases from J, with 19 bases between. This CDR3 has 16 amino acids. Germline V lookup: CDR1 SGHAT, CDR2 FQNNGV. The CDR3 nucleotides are TGTGCCAGCAGCGCGATAACAGGGAAGGCCGATCAGCCCCAGCATTTT. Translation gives CASSAITGKADQPQHF.

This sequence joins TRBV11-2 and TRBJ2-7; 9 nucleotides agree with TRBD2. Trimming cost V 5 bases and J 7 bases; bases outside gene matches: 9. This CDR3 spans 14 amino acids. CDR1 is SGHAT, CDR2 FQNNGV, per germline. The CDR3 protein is CASSPLAGLQEQYF. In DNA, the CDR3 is TGTGCCAGCAGCCCACTAGCGGGCCTACAAGAGCAGTACTTC.

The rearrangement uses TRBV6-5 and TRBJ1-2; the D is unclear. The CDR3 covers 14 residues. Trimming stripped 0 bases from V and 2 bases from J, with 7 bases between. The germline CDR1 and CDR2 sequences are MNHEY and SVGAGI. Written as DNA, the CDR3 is TGTGCCAGCAGTTACTCCGAGGCAAACTATGGCTACACCTTC. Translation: CASSYSEANYGYTF.

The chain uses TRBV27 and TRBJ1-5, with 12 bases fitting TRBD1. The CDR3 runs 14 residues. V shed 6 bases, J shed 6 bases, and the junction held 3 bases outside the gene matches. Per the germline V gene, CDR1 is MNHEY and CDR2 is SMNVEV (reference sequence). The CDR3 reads CASRGQGAIQPQHF. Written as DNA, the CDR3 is TGTGCCAGCAGGGGACAGGGGGCGATTCAGCCCCAGCATTTT.

CDR3 in amino acids: CSVEDLGQSNTEAFF. The CDR3 bases are TGCAGCGTTGAAGATCTAGGACAGTCGAACACTGAAGCTTTCTTT. This chain connects TRBV29-1 to TRBJ1-1, with a tentative D call TRBD1 (6 bases). V dropped 0 bases and J dropped 1 base, with 12 bases sitting between them. In germline, CDR1 is SQVTM, CDR2 ANQGSEA. The CDR3 totals 15 residues.

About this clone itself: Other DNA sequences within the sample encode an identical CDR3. This CDR3 is CSVAGQGNTEAFF. CDR3 nucleotide sequence: TGCAGCGTTGCGGGGCAGGGTAACACTGAAGCTTTCTTT. This chain joins TRBV29-1 and TRBJ1-1; TRBD1 might be the D (5 bases). The V gene lost 4 bases and the J gene lost 2 bases, with 11 bases spanning the gap. The CDR3 contains 13 residues. Germline V gene lookup returns CDR1 SQVTM and CDR2 ANQGSEA. The variable domain in full, with the rest retrieved from reference TRBV29-1 and TRBJ1-1, is SAVISQKPSRDICQRGTSLTIQCQVDSQVTMMFWYRQQPGQSLTLIATANQGSEATYESGFVIDKFPISRPNLTFSTLTVSNMSPEDSSIYLCSVAGQGNTEAFFGQGTRLTVV.

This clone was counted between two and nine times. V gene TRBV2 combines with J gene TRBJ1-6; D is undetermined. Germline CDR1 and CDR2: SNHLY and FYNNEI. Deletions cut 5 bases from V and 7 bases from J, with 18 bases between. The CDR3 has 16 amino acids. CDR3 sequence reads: CASSSWTGIPNSPLHF. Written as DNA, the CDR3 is TGTGCCAGCAGTTCGTGGACGGGGATCCCGAATTCACCCCTCCACTTT. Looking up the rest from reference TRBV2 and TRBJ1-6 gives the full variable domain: EPEVTQTPSHQVTQMGQEVILRCVPISNHLYFYWYRQILGQKVEFLVSFYNNEISEKSEIFDDQFSVERPDGSNFTLKIRSTKLEDSAMYFCASSSWTGIPNSPLHFGNGTRLTVT.

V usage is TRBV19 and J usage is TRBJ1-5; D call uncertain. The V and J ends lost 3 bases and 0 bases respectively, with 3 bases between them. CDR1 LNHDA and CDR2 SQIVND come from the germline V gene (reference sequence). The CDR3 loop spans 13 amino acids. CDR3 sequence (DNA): TGTGCCAGTAGTATGATTAGCAATCAGCCCCAGCATTTT. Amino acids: CASSMISNQPQHF.

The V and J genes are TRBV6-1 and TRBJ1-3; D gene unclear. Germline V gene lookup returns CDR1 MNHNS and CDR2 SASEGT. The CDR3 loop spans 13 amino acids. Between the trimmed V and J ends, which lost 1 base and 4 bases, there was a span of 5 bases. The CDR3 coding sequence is TGTGCCAGCAGTGAAGTTCAGGGAAACACCATATATTTT. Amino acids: CASSEVQGNTIYF.

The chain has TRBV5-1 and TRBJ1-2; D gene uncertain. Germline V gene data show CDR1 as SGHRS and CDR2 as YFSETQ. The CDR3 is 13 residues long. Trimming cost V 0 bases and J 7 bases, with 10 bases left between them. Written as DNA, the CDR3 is TGCGCCAGCAGCTTGGACGGAGTCCTTGGCTACACCTTC. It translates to CASSLDGVLGYTF.

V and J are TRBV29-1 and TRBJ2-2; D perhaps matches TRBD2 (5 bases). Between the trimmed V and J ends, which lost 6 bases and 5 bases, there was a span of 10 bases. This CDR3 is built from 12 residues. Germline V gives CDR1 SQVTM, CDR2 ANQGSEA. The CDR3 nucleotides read TGCAGCGTAGGCCCGGGGACCGGGGAGCTGTTTTTT. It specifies CSVGPGTGELFF.

The CDR3 nucleotides read TGCGCCAGCAGCCAAGGTAGGGAAGCTTTCTTT. Residues: CASSQGREAFF. The chain recombines TRBV4-1 with TRBJ1-1; no reliable D call. Germline CDR1 and CDR2: MGHRA and YSYEKL. CDR3 size: 11 residues. V lost 1 base to trimming and J lost 8 bases, with 5 bases between them.

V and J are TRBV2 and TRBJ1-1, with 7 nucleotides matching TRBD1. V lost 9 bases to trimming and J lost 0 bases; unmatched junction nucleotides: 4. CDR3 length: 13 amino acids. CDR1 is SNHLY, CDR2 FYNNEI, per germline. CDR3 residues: CASGTVMNTEAFF. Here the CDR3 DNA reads TGTGCCAGTGGGACAGTCATGAACACTGAAGCTTTCTTT.

The CDR3 nucleotides read TGCAGTGCGGGGGGATACGAGCAGTACTTC. Translating it yields CSAGGYEQYF. The chain employs TRBV20-1 and TRBJ2-7; perhaps TRBD2 as D (6 bases). The germline V and J ends were trimmed by 6 bases and 4 bases, with 7 bases remaining between them. The germline V gene encodes CDR1 DFQATT and CDR2 SNEGSKA (reference sequence). The CDR3 sequence is 10 residues long.

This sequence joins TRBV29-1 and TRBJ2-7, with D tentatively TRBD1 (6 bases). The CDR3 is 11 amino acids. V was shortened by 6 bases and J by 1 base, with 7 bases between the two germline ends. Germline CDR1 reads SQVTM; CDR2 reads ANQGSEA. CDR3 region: CSVGQSYEQYF. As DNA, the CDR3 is TGCAGCGTAGGACAGTCCTACGAGCAGTACTTC.

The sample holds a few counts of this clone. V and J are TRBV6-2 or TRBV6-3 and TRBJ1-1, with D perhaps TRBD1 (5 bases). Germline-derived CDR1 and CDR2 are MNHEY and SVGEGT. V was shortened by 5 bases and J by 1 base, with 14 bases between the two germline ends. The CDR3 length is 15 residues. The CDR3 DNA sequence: TGTGCCAGCAGTAAGCCCGGGACGGCGAACACTGAAGCTTTCTTT. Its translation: CASSKPGTANTEAFF.

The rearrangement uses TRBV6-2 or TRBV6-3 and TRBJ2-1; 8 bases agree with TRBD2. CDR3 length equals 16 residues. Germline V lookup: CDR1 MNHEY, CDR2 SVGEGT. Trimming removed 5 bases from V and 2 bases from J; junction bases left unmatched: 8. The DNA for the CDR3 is TGTGCCAGCAGTAAAAACGAACTAGCGGCCTACAATGAGCAGTTCTTC. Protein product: CASSKNELAAYNEQFF.

The DNA of the CDR3 is TGTGCCTGGAGCGCGGGGGTCACTGAAGCTTTCTTT. Translation: CAWSAGVTEAFF. The V call is TRBV30, the J call TRBJ1-1, with a tentative D call TRBD1 (5 bases). V lost 3 bases and J 4 bases, leaving 9 bases between the germline ends. CDR3 length: 12 residues. Germline CDR1 is GTSNPN and CDR2 is SVGIG (reference sequence).

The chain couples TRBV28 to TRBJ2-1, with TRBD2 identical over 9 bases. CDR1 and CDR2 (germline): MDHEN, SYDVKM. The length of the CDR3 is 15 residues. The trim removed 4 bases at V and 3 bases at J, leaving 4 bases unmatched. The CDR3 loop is CASSSLAGSYNEQFF. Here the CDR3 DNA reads TGTGCCAGCAGTTCCCTAGCGGGGAGCTACAATGAGCAGTTCTTC.

The CDR3 is CASSVDPASVSPQHF. DNA of the CDR3: TGTGCCAGCAGCGTAGATCCCGCTTCGGTATCGCCCCAGCATTTT. This chain joins TRBV9 and TRBJ1-5, with D hard to call. The germline V and J ends were trimmed by 0 bases and 9 bases, with 16 bases remaining between them. Germline-derived CDR1 and CDR2 are SGDLS and YYNGEE. The CDR3 is 15 residues long.

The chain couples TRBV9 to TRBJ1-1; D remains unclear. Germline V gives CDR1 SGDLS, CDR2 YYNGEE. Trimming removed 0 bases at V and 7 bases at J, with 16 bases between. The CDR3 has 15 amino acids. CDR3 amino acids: CASSVGLEREDEAFF. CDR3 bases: TGTGCCAGCAGCGTAGGGTTGGAGAGGGAGGATGAAGCTTTCTTT.

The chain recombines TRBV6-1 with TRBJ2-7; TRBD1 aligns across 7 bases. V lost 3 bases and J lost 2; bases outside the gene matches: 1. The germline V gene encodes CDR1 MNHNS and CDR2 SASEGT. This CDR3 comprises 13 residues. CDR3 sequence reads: CASSDDRAYEQYF. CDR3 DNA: TGTGCCAGCAGTGACGACAGGGCCTACGAGCAGTACTTC.

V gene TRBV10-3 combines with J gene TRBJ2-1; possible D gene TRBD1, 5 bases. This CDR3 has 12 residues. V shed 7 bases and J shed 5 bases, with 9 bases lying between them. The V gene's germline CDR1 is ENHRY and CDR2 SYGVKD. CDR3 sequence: CAIKGLDNEQFF. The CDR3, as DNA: TGTGCCATCAAGGGGCTAGACAATGAGCAGTTCTTC.

This CDR3 reads CASSQQREAFF. CDR3 in DNA: TGTGCCAGCAGCCAACAGAGAGAAGCTTTCTTT. The rearrangement links TRBV6-4 to TRBJ1-1; the D is unclear. V lost 6 bases, J lost 8 bases, and 10 bases lay in between. Germline values: CDR1 MRHNA, CDR2 SNTAGT. The CDR3 totals 11 residues.

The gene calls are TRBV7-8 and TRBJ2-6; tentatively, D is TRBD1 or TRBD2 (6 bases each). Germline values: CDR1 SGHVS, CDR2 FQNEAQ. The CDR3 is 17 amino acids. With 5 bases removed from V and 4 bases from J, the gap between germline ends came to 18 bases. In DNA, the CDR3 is TGTGCCAGCAGCCCCCACGTCGGGGGCAGCGGGGCCAACGTCCTGACTTTC. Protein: CASSPHVGGSGANVLTF.

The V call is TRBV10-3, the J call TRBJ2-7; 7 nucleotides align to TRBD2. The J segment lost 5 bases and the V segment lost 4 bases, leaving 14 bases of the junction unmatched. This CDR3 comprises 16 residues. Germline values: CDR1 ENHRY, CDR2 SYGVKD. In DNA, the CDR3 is TGTGCCATCAGTGCGGGAGGCGGGCGAAGAATTGACGAGCAGTACTTC. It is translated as CAISAGGGRRIDEQYF.

CDR3 sequence: CASSLFPESPNLRRNTEAFF. The CDR3 DNA sequence: TGTGCCAGCTCCCTCTTTCCGGAATCCCCCAATCTGAGAAGGAACACTGAAGCTTTCTTT. The chain combines TRBV18 with TRBJ1-1; D gene unclear. Germline V gene lookup returns CDR1 KGHSH and CDR2 LQKENI. The CDR3 has 20 residues. V lost 6 bases and J lost 1, with 30 bases in between.